The 31 T cell receptor beta chains given below trace back to one sample, sequenced in a study of PD-1 blockade in classical Hodgkin lymphoma. Sequenced by immunoSEQ multiplex PCR; TCRdb stores in-frame clones only, minus some. Here the sample spans around 25,000 clones, roughly 86% being singletons. Relapse after autologous stem cell transplantation occurred in every patient, and brentuximab vedotin exposure varied. The sample in question was peripheral blood mononuclear cells (PBMCs), obtained before the second cycle of nivolumab. These receptors were collected from a human donor with classical Hodgkin lymphoma.

This chain links TRBV5-6 with TRBJ1-1; D ambiguous. Germline V gene lookup returns CDR1 SGHDT and CDR2 YYEEEE. The CDR3 length is 11 residues. V lost 4 bases and J lost 4, with 5 bases in between. DNA of the CDR3: TGTGCCAGCAGCCACCGCACTGAAGCTTTCTTT. It translates to CASSHRTEAFF.

The chain employs TRBV9 and TRBJ2-4; either TRBD1 or TRBD2 may supply D (5 bases each). The V gene's germline CDR1 is SGDLS and CDR2 YYNGEE. The CDR3 extends over 15 amino acids. V dropped 3 bases and J dropped 7 bases, with 17 bases sitting between them. CDR3 nucleotide sequence: TGTGCCAGCAGCGGGGAAGGGGAGCGACGGAACATTCAGTACTTC. This encodes CASSGEGERRNIQYF. The complete variable domain, with remaining parts taken from reference TRBV9 and TRBJ2-4, reads DSGVTQTPKHLITATGQRVTLRCSPRSGDLSVYWYQQSLDQGLQFLIQYYNGEERAKGNILERFSAQQFPDLHSELNLSSLELGDSALYFCASSGEGERRNIQYFGAGTRLSVL.

V and J are TRBV27 and TRBJ1-1; perhaps TRBD1 as D (5 bases). Germline-derived CDR1 and CDR2 are MNHEY and SMNVEV (reference sequence). The CDR3 runs 14 residues. V lost 4 bases to trimming and J lost 0 bases, with 9 bases between them. The CDR3 spells CASSWEGMNTEAFF. In nucleotides, the CDR3 is TGTGCCAGCAGTTGGGAGGGGATGAACACTGAAGCTTTCTTT.

This CDR3 is CASSPLGGTDTQYF. CDR3 DNA sequence: TGTGCCAGCAGTCCCTTGGGGGGCACAGATACGCAGTATTTT. The genes are TRBV2 and TRBJ2-3; D is possibly TRBD1 or TRBD2 (5 bases each). The CDR3 is 14 amino acids. V was shortened by 5 bases and J by 1 base, with 10 bases between the two germline ends. CDR1 and CDR2 from the germline V gene are SNHLY and FYNNEI. Based on the CDR3 plus reference TRBV2 and TRBJ2-3, the full variable domain is EPEVTQTPSHQVTQMGQEVILRCVPISNHLYFYWYRQILGQKVEFLVSFYNNEISEKSEIFDDQFSVERPDGSNFTLKIRSTKLEDSAMYFCASSPLGGTDTQYFGPGTRLTVL.

Concerning this clone itself: At one end the junction does not follow the germline gene, possibly because of a read error. The V gene is TRBV5-3, the J gene TRBJ1-1, with D perhaps TRBD1 (6 bases). TRBV5-3 is an open reading frame whose function is uncertain. This CDR3 contains 13 residues. In DNA form, the CDR3 reads TGTGCCAGCAGCTTGGGGGCGTTCGCTGAAGCTTTCTTT. This codes for CASSLGAFAEAFF.

The V gene is TRBV2, the J gene TRBJ1-1; the match to TRBD1 covers 7 bases. Germline V gene lookup returns CDR1 SNHLY and CDR2 FYNNEI. The J segment lost 6 bases and the V segment lost 5 bases, leaving 3 bases of the junction unmatched. The CDR3 has 12 residues. DNA of the CDR3: TGTGCCAGCAGTATAGGGACAGCTGAAGCTTTCTTT. It encodes CASSIGTAEAFF.

This clone was seen a handful of times. The chain employs TRBV19 and TRBJ1-2, with 11 positions matching TRBD1. V lost 9 bases to trimming and J lost 7 bases; unmatched junction nucleotides: 1. The CDR3 consists of 11 residues. Germline loops: CDR1 LNHDA, CDR2 SQIVND (reference sequence). CDR3 nucleotide sequence: TGTGCCAGCGGGACAGGGGGTGGCTACACCTTC. Amino acid sequence: CASGTGGGYTF.

This clone has more than one count but fewer than ten. V is TRBV19 and J is TRBJ1-5; no clear D. The CDR3 covers 12 residues. The germline V gene has CDR1 LNHDA and CDR2 SQIVND (reference sequence). Between the trimmed V and J ends, which lost 6 bases and 4 bases, there was a span of 7 bases. CDR3 residues: CASRLGNQPQHF. DNA of the CDR3: TGTGCCAGTAGGTTGGGTAATCAGCCCCAGCATTTT.

This clone was recorded a few times. The V gene is TRBV30, the J gene TRBJ1-3; D gene uncertain. The CDR3 is 11 residues long. From germline, CDR1 is GTSNPN and CDR2 SVGIG (reference sequence). Trimming stripped 1 base from V and 4 bases from J, with 2 bases between. CDR3 in amino acids: CAWSAGNTIYF. The DNA of the CDR3 is TGTGCCTGGAGTGCCGGAAACACCATATATTTT.

The V call is TRBV28, the J call TRBJ1-5, with D possibly being TRBD1 (5 bases). Germline lookup yields CDR1 MDHEN and CDR2 SYDVKM. The CDR3 extends over 16 amino acids. V was cut by 1 base and J by 2 bases, with 12 bases left in between. CDR3 sequence reads: CASSLYRKGGNQPQHF. CDR3 sequence (DNA): TGTGCCAGCAGTTTATACAGGAAAGGGGGCAATCAGCCCCAGCATTTT.

The rearrangement joins TRBV28 to TRBJ1-2, with 9 bases aligning to TRBD1. Per the germline V gene, CDR1 is MDHEN and CDR2 is SYDVKM. The junction had 17 bases not matched to a gene; V was cut back by 5 bases and J by 1 base. The length of the CDR3 is 19 residues. As DNA, the CDR3 is TGTGCCAGCAGTACTCCAACCCCGGGACAGGGAAGGGGTAACTATGGCTACACCTTC. Amino acids: CASSTPTPGQGRGNYGYTF.

This rearrangement joins TRBV4-3 to TRBJ2-6; D is unclear. The CDR3 runs 15 residues. Germline V gene lookup returns CDR1 LGHNA and CDR2 YSLEER. The ends were cut back, 1 base at V and 3 bases at J, with 7 bases in the middle. This CDR3 reads CASSQVFGGANVLTF. The CDR3 DNA sequence: TGCGCCAGCAGCCAAGTATTTGGTGGGGCCAACGTCCTGACTTTC.

This rearrangement joins TRBV7-9 to TRBJ1-6; 8 bases fit TRBD1. This CDR3 spans 15 amino acids. Looked up from germline, CDR1 is SEHNR and CDR2 is FQNEAQ (reference sequence). V gave up 2 bases and J gave up 7 bases; unmatched junction bases: 4. CDR3 region: CASSLNDRGNSPLHF. The CDR3 nucleotides read TGTGCCAGCAGCTTAAACGACAGGGGAAATTCACCCCTCCACTTT.

In its sample, this clone was seen once. This sequence joins TRBV2 and TRBJ2-6, with 7 bases that match TRBD1. The CDR3 loop spans 15 amino acids. J gave up 2 bases and V 6 bases, and 4 bases lay outside the gene matches. Germline V lookup: CDR1 SNHLY, CDR2 FYNNEI. CDR3 sequence reads: CASRLDRAGANVLTF. CDR3 bases: TGTGCCAGCAGACTCGACAGGGCTGGGGCCAACGTCCTGACTTTC.

The table lists this clone with a count of one. The chain recombines TRBV7-6 with TRBJ1-5; 8 nucleotides match TRBD1. The CDR3 sequence is 14 residues long. The V gene's germline CDR1 is SGHVS and CDR2 FNYEAQ. V lost 5 bases and J lost 4; bases outside the gene matches: 4. Here the CDR3 reads CASSVGTGNQPQHF. CDR3 nucleotides: TGTGCCAGCAGCGTCGGGACAGGTAATCAGCCCCAGCATTTT.

This chain connects TRBV2 to TRBJ1-3; D is possibly TRBD1 (6 bases). The CDR3 covers 15 residues. From germline, CDR1 is SNHLY and CDR2 FYNNEI. The germline V and J ends were trimmed by 6 bases and 0 bases, with 12 bases remaining between them. CDR3 sequence reads: CASSIDRTSGNTIYF. The CDR3 nucleotides read TGTGCCAGCAGCATTGACAGGACCTCTGGAAACACCATATATTTT.

The rearrangement joins TRBV6-4 to TRBJ2-3, with 10 bases matching TRBD1. CDR1 MRHNA and CDR2 SNTAGT come from the germline V gene. The junction had 2 bases not matched to a gene; V was cut back by 4 bases and J by 1 base. This CDR3 contains 15 residues. Here the CDR3 reads CASSAGTGGTDTQYF. The CDR3 DNA is TGTGCCAGCAGTGCCGGGACAGGGGGCACAGATACGCAGTATTTT.

The sample holds a few counts of this clone. The chain is built from TRBV29-1 and TRBJ2-2; D not certain. There are 14 residues in the CDR3. Trimming removed 4 bases at V and 1 base at J, with 10 bases between. CDR1 and CDR2 from the germline V gene are SQVTM and ANQGSEA. The CDR3 DNA sequence: TGCAGCGTTGTTGAGCTCCAGAACACCGGGGAGCTGTTTTTT. Residues: CSVVELQNTGELFF.

This chain joins TRBV5-5 and TRBJ1-2; D not certain. CDR1 and CDR2 from the germline V gene are SGHKS and YYEKEE (reference sequence). The CDR3 is 16 residues long. V shed 0 bases and J shed 6 bases, with 18 bases lying between them. Here the CDR3 DNA reads TGTGCCAGCAGCTTGGGCAGACCGCCTCGTCCGGATGGCTACACCTTC. This encodes CASSLGRPPRPDGYTF.

This rearrangement joins TRBV10-3 to TRBJ1-2; D may be TRBD1 (5 bases). The CDR3 has 15 amino acids. Germline loops: CDR1 ENHRY, CDR2 SYGVKD. Trimming stripped 2 bases from V and 0 bases from J, with 10 bases between. The CDR3 reads CAISEGTTANYGYTF. The CDR3 DNA reads TGTGCCATCAGTGAGGGAACGACAGCTAACTATGGCTACACCTTC.

V and J are TRBV4-2 and TRBJ1-1, with 10 bases fitting TRBD1. The junction had 12 bases not matched to a gene; V was cut back by 3 bases and J by 5 bases. Germline loops: CDR1 LGHNA, CDR2 YNFKEQ. The CDR3 extends over 17 amino acids. CDR3 sequence (DNA): TGTGCCAGCAGCCATAAGGGGACAGGGGAAAGGTGGACTGAAGCTTTCTTT. Translated: CASSHKGTGERWTEAFF.

The chain has TRBV28 and TRBJ2-4, with D hard to call. Trimming shortened V by 8 bases and J by 0 bases, and 14 bases separated the two germline ends. The CDR3 is 15 residues long. Germline CDR1 MDHEN, CDR2 SYDVKM. CDR3 sequence: CASLSPAVAKNIQYF. CDR3 sequence (DNA): TGTGCCAGCCTCTCCCCGGCCGTAGCCAAAAACATTCAGTACTTC.

This clone was recorded a few times. The chain uses TRBV18 and TRBJ2-2; D remains ambiguous. The ends were cut back, 8 bases at V and 7 bases at J, with 11 bases in the middle. The CDR3 runs 12 residues. Germline V CDR1 and CDR2: KGHSH, LQKENI. CDR3 in amino acids: CASPRVDGELFF. The DNA for the CDR3 is TGTGCCAGCCCCCGGGTGGACGGGGAGCTGTTTTTT.

The J gene is TRBJ2-5, the V gene TRBV19; TRBD2 might be the D (6 bases). The length of the CDR3 is 14 residues. CDR1 and CDR2 from the germline V gene are LNHDA and SQIVND (reference sequence). The V end was cut by 3 bases, the J end by 5 bases, with 13 bases between. The CDR3 reads CASSMGDLRETQYF. CDR3 DNA: TGTGCCAGTAGTATGGGGGACTTGCGGGAGACCCAGTACTTC.

This clone has just a few counts. The chain employs TRBV5-6 and TRBJ1-2, with 7 positions matching TRBD1. There are 14 residues in the CDR3. The germline V gene encodes CDR1 SGHDT and CDR2 YYEEEE. Losses at the gene ends were 0 bases for V and 8 bases for J; bases not matched to a gene: 7. The CDR3: CASSLDRGLGGYTF. DNA of the CDR3: TGTGCCAGCAGCTTGGACAGGGGACTTGGGGGCTACACCTTC.

This clone was picked up one time. V is TRBV5-6 and J is TRBJ2-2; D remains unclear. From germline, CDR1 is SGHDT and CDR2 YYEEEE. The CDR3 totals 13 residues. V gave up 4 bases and J gave up 4 bases, with 8 bases separating them. The DNA for the CDR3 is TGTGCCAGCAGCCCGGCAGGCACCGGGGAGCTGTTTTTT. As protein: CASSPAGTGELFF. The full variable domain, rest sourced from reference TRBV5-6 and TRBJ2-2, is DAGVTQSPTHLIKTRGQQVTLRCSPKSGHDTVSWYQQALGQGPQFIFQYYEEEERQRGNFPDRFSGHQFPNYSSELNVNALLLGDSALYLCASSPAGTGELFFGEGSRLTVL.

The chain uses TRBV9 and TRBJ2-2; 12 bases are shared with TRBD1. Germline CDR1 is SGDLS and CDR2 is YYNGEE. After removal of 0 bases from V and 9 bases from J, the junction contained 9 bases not matched to a gene. This CDR3 is 17 amino acids long. The CDR3 DNA sequence: TGTGCCAGCAGCGTAGACACGGGACAGGGGGCGCCCCGGGAGCTGTTTTTT. This gives the protein CASSVDTGQGAPRELFF.

The chain is built from TRBV19 and TRBJ1-2; 8 bases agree with TRBD1. V trimming: 5 bases; J trimming: 8 bases; junction bases outside the gene matches: 7. The CDR3 is made up of 13 amino acids. The V gene's germline CDR1 is LNHDA and CDR2 SQIVND (reference sequence). The DNA of the CDR3 is TGTGCCAGTAGTTCCTGGACAGGGAAGGGCTACACCTTC. Translation: CASSSWTGKGYTF. Looking up the rest from reference TRBV19 and TRBJ1-2 gives the full variable domain: DGGITQSPKYLFRKEGQNVTLSCEQNLNHDAMYWYRQDPGQGLRLIYYSQIVNDFQKGDIAEGYSVSREKKESFPLTVTSAQKNPTAFYLCASSSWTGKGYTFGSGTRLTVV.

This clone was seen a handful of times. This sequence joins TRBV6-5 and TRBJ1-4, with D maybe TRBD1 (5 bases). Trimming shortened V by 2 bases and J by 6 bases, and 13 bases separated the two germline ends. The CDR3 loop spans 15 amino acids. Germline V gene data show CDR1 as MNHEY and CDR2 as SVGAGI. The CDR3 region is CASSYERGEYEKLFF. CDR3 nucleotide sequence: TGTGCCAGCAGTTACGAGCGGGGGGAATATGAAAAACTGTTTTTT.

This chain uses TRBV4-1 with TRBJ1-2; D perhaps matches TRBD1 (6 bases). In germline, CDR1 is MGHRA, CDR2 YSYEKL. The V and J ends lost 1 base and 4 bases respectively, with 19 bases between them. This CDR3 comprises 17 residues. The CDR3 reads CASSQGGGQRGGYGYTF. In DNA form, the CDR3 reads TGCGCCAGCAGCCAAGGGGGAGGACAGAGGGGAGGCTATGGCTACACCTTC.

J is TRBJ2-5 and V is TRBV6-4, with 10 positions matching TRBD2. V lost 6 bases and J lost 1; bases outside the gene matches: 5. The germline V gene encodes CDR1 MRHNA and CDR2 SNTAGT. CDR3 size: 15 residues. CDR3 in DNA: TGTGCCAGCAGCGCAGTAGCGGGGGGCCAAGAGACCCAGTACTTC. Translation: CASSAVAGGQETQYF.